The TCR beta chain under discussion was sequenced for a study of blood T cell repertoires in COVID-19. The V end was cut by 6 bases, the J end by 3 bases, with 11 bases between. The CDR3 consists of 14 residues. Germline V lookup: CDR1 MNHNY, CDR2 SVGAGI (reference sequence). Assay: immunoSEQ multiplex PCR; the TCRdb copy retains only in-frame clones and omits some. Of roughly 300,000 clones listed, over 70% are singletons. In this sample, this clone turned up a few times. Material: peripheral blood. This chain links TRBV6-6 with TRBJ1-4; perhaps TRBD1 as D (6 bases). The clonotype comes from a woman between 50 and 59 years old with acute or convalescent COVID-19. CDR3 nucleotide sequence: TGTGCCAGCAGCTCAGGGGAGTCTAATGAAAAACTGTTTTTT. Protein: CASSSGESNEKLFF.